Sequencing of this TCR beta chain was carried out in a study of blood T cell repertoires in COVID-19. CDR3 length: 12 amino acids. V lost 4 bases to trimming and J lost 11 bases; unmatched junction nucleotides: 1. TCRdb's copy holds only in-frame clones and misses some; the assay was immunoSEQ multiplex PCR. The sample comprises over 200,000 clones, less than 90% of which are singletons, and 0.72% rests with the top ten. The chain joins TRBV23-1 to TRBJ2-1; 11 bases fit TRBD2. TRBV23-1 belongs to the ORF category, with a function that is uncertain. Source material: peripheral blood. This sequence originates from a man aged 35 to 55 with acute or convalescent COVID-19. This CDR3 is CASSLAGGQQFF. As DNA, the CDR3 is TGCGCCAGCAGTCTAGCGGGGGGGCAGCAGTTCTTC.